This entry lists 20 T cell receptor beta chains sequenced from one sample in a study of cytomegalovirus exposure and HLA in healthy donors. This PCR relied on a set of 60 Vbeta primers and 13 Jbeta primers. Assay: immunoSEQ multiplex PCR; the TCRdb copy retains only in-frame clones and omits some. The sample consists of 90,000 to 130,000 clones, approximately 84% of them appearing once. The sequenced material came from PBMCs. These receptor sequences come from a man aged 35-49 years in good health and CMV-seronegative.

The rearrangement links TRBV27 to TRBJ1-5; weak D call: TRBD1 (5 bases). Per germline, CDR1 MNHEY and CDR2 SMNVEV (reference sequence). This CDR3 has 14 residues. The V end was cut by 5 bases, the J end by 3 bases, with 11 bases between. CDR3 loop: CASSPRQPNQPQHF. DNA for the CDR3: TGTGCCAGCAGTCCCAGACAGCCCAATCAGCCCCAGCATTTT.

The rearrangement links TRBV6-1 to TRBJ1-6; TRBD1 agrees at 10 bases. Trimming cost V 5 bases and J 9 bases; bases outside gene matches: 4. CDR1 and CDR2 (germline): MNHNS, SASEGT. The length of the CDR3 is 14 residues. The CDR3 nucleotides are TGTGCCAGCAGTTCGGGACAGGGGTCTTCACCCCTCCACTTT. Its protein is CASSSGQGSSPLHF.

The V call is TRBV4-2, the J call TRBJ1-6; 10 nucleotides line up with TRBD1. CDR3 length: 18 residues. CDR1 is LGHNA and CDR2 is YNFKEQ in the germline V gene. After removal of 2 bases from V and 0 bases from J, the junction contained 4 bases not matched to a gene. CDR3 bases: TGTGCCAGCAGCCAACCCGGGACAGGGGTCTCCTATAATTCACCCCTCCACTTT. This gives the protein CASSQPGTGVSYNSPLHF.

The gene calls are TRBV7-2 and TRBJ2-5, with D possibly matching TRBD1 (6 bases). Germline V gene data show CDR1 as SGHTA and CDR2 as FQGNSA. The CDR3 is 13 residues long. Trimming removed 3 bases at V and 3 bases at J, with 8 bases between. CDR3 loop: CASSFRGEETQYF. CDR3 bases: TGTGCCAGCAGCTTCAGGGGAGAAGAGACCCAGTACTTC.

This chain connects TRBV5-4 to TRBJ1-2; the D gene is possibly TRBD1 (6 bases). CDR3 size: 13 residues. Germline V gene sequence: CDR1 SGHNT, CDR2 YYREEE (reference sequence). V lost 4 bases, J lost 1 base, and 8 bases lay in between. Here the CDR3 DNA reads TGTGCCAGCAGCGAACAGGGTAACTATGGCTACACCTTC. Protein product: CASSEQGNYGYTF.

The chain uses TRBV7-2 and TRBJ2-6; possibly TRBD1 for D (5 bases). Germline values: CDR1 SGHTA, CDR2 FQGNSA. Trimming left V 5 bases short and J 3 bases short, with 17 bases between. This CDR3 is 17 amino acids long. This CDR3 reads CASSGQGSYSGANVLTF. DNA of the CDR3: TGTGCCAGCAGCGGGCAGGGAAGTTATAGTGGGGCCAACGTCCTGACTTTC.

J is TRBJ2-2 and V is TRBV28; TRBD1 aligns across 10 bases. V trimming: 4 bases; J trimming: 4 bases; junction bases outside the gene matches: 18. The CDR3 contains 20 residues. From germline, CDR1 is MDHEN and CDR2 SYDVKM. The CDR3 spells CASSSNTLGQGVAGTGELFF. For the CDR3, the DNA is TGTGCCAGCAGTTCAAATACGTTAGGACAGGGGGTGGCAGGCACCGGGGAGCTGTTTTTT. Based on the CDR3 plus reference TRBV28 and TRBJ2-2, the full variable domain is DVKVTQSSRYLVKRTGEKVFLECVQDMDHENMFWYRQDPGLGLRLIYFSYDVKMKEKGDIPEGYSVSREKKERFSLILESASTNQTSMYLCASSSNTLGQGVAGTGELFFGEGSRLTVL.

The chain couples TRBV18 to TRBJ1-6; weak D call: TRBD1 (6 bases). The CDR3 contains 15 residues. Germline-derived CDR1 and CDR2 are KGHSH and LQKENI. The V gene lost 5 bases and the J gene lost 7 bases, with 15 bases spanning the gap. The CDR3: CASSRNRDENSPLHF. The CDR3 DNA sequence: TGTGCCAGCTCAAGAAACAGGGATGAGAATTCACCCCTCCACTTT.

The chain is built from TRBV6-4 and TRBJ1-5; a possible D gene is TRBD1 (6 bases). The germline CDR1 and CDR2 sequences are MRHNA and SNTAGT. Trimming removed 0 bases at V and 0 bases at J, with 9 bases between. The CDR3 runs 16 residues. CDR3 DNA: TGTGCCAGCAGTGACTCAAAACAGGGTAGCAATCAGCCCCAGCATTTT. It specifies CASSDSKQGSNQPQHF.

Turning to this clone: This is likely a read error, given that the CDR3 carries no conserved phenylalanine or tryptophan at its end. The chain has TRBV4-1 and TRBJ1-2, with TRBD1 identical over 9 bases. Germline CDR1 is MGHRA and CDR2 is YSYEKL. This CDR3 has 16 amino acids. Trimming at V came to 6 bases and at J to 1 base, leaving 9 bases not matched to a gene. The CDR3, as DNA: TGCGCCAGCAGTCTCGTTGAGGGACAGGGTAACTATGGCTACACCGTC. It yields the protein CASSLVEGQGNYGYTV.

V and J are TRBV5-4 and TRBJ2-5, with D tentatively TRBD1 (5 bases). The CDR3 is 14 residues long. The ends were cut back, 0 bases at V and 1 base at J, with 7 bases in the middle. From germline, CDR1 is SGHNT and CDR2 YYREEE (reference sequence). The CDR3 coding sequence is TGTGCCAGCAGCTTGGGTGGGGCCCAAGAGACCCAGTACTTC. Translation: CASSLGGAQETQYF. Full variable domain (remainder filled in from reference TRBV5-4 and TRBJ2-5): ETGVTQSPTHLIKTRGQQVTLRCSSQSGHNTVSWYQQALGQGPQFIFQYYREEENGRGNFPPRFSGLQFPNYSSELNVNALELDDSALYLCASSLGGAQETQYFGPGTRLLVL.

This clone showed up just once. V gene TRBV6-1 combines with J gene TRBJ1-1, with D maybe TRBD1 (5 bases). Per germline, CDR1 MNHNS and CDR2 SASEGT. The CDR3 totals 12 residues. Trimming left V 6 bases short and J 8 bases short, with 13 bases between. The CDR3 DNA reads as TGTGCCAGCAGCGGGGGGTTTGGGGAAGCTTTCTTT. As protein: CASSGGFGEAFF.

The chain has TRBV19 and TRBJ2-5, with D perhaps matching TRBD1 (6 bases). The germline V gene encodes CDR1 LNHDA and CDR2 SQIVND (reference sequence). The CDR3 spans 15 residues. Trimming cost V 5 bases and J 1 base, with 14 bases left between them. The DNA for the CDR3 is TGTGCCAGTAGTCCGGACAGAACTCCCCAAGAGACCCAGTACTTC. This encodes CASSPDRTPQETQYF.

The chain is built from TRBV6-5 and TRBJ2-7; D might be TRBD1 (5 bases). The CDR3 is made up of 14 amino acids. Trimming removed 3 bases from V and 5 bases from J, with 14 bases in between. Germline-derived CDR1 and CDR2 are MNHEY and SVGAGI. Here the CDR3 reads CASSYRPGLDEQYF. As DNA, the CDR3 is TGTGCCAGCAGTTATAGGCCAGGGTTGGACGAGCAGTACTTC.

This clone has just a few counts. The chain employs TRBV5-8 and TRBJ2-7, with D hard to call. Per germline, CDR1 SGHTS and CDR2 YDEGEE. Trimming removed 0 bases from V and 2 bases from J, with 9 bases in between. The length of the CDR3 is 14 residues. The CDR3: CASSLVVRAYEQYF. As DNA, the CDR3 is TGTGCCAGCAGCTTGGTCGTCCGTGCCTACGAGCAGTACTTC.

This CDR3 is CASSYLTDPGANVLTF. In DNA, the CDR3 is TGTGCCAGCAGTTACCTGACTGATCCTGGGGCCAACGTCCTGACTTTC. The chain uses TRBV6-5 and TRBJ2-6; D gene uncertain. The V gene lost 2 bases and the J gene lost 2 bases, with 10 bases spanning the gap. Germline V lookup: CDR1 MNHEY, CDR2 SVGAGI. CDR3 length: 16 amino acids.

This chain links TRBV5-6 with TRBJ1-1; 11 bases are shared with TRBD1. The germline V gene has CDR1 SGHDT and CDR2 YYEEEE. The CDR3 totals 18 residues. V trimming: 2 bases; J trimming: 0 bases; junction bases outside the gene matches: 9. CDR3 in amino acids: CASSFGQGAKVMNTEAFF. DNA of the CDR3: TGTGCCAGCAGCTTCGGACAGGGGGCTAAAGTGATGAACACTGAAGCTTTCTTT.

The chain is built from TRBV6-1 and TRBJ2-7; no clear D. Germline CDR1 reads MNHNS; CDR2 reads SASEGT. The CDR3 covers 13 residues. V shed 8 bases and J shed 2 bases, with 13 bases lying between them. As DNA, the CDR3 is TGTGCCAGCTCTGGTGGCGGAACCTACGAGCAGTACTTC. This gives the protein CASSGGGTYEQYF.

The chain couples TRBV7-9 to TRBJ2-7; D unclear. The V end was cut by 5 bases, the J end by 7 bases, with 12 bases between. Germline-derived CDR1 and CDR2 are SEHNR and FQNEAQ (reference sequence). The CDR3 sequence is 12 residues long. CDR3 bases: TGTGCCAGCAGCCAGGATTATGGAGAGCAGTACTTC. It specifies CASSQDYGEQYF.

This clone turned up a few times. The chain carries TRBV4-1 and TRBJ2-5; 11 bases align to TRBD2. Germline loops: CDR1 MGHRA, CDR2 YSYEKL. CDR3 length equals 18 residues. The J segment lost 5 bases and the V segment lost 0 bases, leaving 11 bases of the junction unmatched. In DNA, the CDR3 is TGCGCCAGCAGCCAAGATTACCCTAGCGGGGGGAGGTTGGAGACCCAGTACTTC. Protein product: CASSQDYPSGGRLETQYF.